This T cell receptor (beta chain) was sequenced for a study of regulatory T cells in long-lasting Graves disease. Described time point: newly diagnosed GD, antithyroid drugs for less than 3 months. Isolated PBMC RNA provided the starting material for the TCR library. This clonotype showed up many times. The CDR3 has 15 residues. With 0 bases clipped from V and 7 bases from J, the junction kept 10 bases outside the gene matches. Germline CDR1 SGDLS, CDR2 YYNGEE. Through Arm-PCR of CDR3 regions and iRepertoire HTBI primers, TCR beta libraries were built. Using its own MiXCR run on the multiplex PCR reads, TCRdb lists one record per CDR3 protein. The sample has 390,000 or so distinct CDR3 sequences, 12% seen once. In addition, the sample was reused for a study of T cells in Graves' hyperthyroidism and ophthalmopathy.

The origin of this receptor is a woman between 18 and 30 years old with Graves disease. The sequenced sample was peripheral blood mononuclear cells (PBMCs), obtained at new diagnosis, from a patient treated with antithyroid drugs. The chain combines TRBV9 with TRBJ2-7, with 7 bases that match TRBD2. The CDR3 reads CASSVGAGPNREQYF. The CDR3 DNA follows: TGTGCCAGCAGCGTAGGAGCGGGACCCAACCGGGAGCAGTACTTC.